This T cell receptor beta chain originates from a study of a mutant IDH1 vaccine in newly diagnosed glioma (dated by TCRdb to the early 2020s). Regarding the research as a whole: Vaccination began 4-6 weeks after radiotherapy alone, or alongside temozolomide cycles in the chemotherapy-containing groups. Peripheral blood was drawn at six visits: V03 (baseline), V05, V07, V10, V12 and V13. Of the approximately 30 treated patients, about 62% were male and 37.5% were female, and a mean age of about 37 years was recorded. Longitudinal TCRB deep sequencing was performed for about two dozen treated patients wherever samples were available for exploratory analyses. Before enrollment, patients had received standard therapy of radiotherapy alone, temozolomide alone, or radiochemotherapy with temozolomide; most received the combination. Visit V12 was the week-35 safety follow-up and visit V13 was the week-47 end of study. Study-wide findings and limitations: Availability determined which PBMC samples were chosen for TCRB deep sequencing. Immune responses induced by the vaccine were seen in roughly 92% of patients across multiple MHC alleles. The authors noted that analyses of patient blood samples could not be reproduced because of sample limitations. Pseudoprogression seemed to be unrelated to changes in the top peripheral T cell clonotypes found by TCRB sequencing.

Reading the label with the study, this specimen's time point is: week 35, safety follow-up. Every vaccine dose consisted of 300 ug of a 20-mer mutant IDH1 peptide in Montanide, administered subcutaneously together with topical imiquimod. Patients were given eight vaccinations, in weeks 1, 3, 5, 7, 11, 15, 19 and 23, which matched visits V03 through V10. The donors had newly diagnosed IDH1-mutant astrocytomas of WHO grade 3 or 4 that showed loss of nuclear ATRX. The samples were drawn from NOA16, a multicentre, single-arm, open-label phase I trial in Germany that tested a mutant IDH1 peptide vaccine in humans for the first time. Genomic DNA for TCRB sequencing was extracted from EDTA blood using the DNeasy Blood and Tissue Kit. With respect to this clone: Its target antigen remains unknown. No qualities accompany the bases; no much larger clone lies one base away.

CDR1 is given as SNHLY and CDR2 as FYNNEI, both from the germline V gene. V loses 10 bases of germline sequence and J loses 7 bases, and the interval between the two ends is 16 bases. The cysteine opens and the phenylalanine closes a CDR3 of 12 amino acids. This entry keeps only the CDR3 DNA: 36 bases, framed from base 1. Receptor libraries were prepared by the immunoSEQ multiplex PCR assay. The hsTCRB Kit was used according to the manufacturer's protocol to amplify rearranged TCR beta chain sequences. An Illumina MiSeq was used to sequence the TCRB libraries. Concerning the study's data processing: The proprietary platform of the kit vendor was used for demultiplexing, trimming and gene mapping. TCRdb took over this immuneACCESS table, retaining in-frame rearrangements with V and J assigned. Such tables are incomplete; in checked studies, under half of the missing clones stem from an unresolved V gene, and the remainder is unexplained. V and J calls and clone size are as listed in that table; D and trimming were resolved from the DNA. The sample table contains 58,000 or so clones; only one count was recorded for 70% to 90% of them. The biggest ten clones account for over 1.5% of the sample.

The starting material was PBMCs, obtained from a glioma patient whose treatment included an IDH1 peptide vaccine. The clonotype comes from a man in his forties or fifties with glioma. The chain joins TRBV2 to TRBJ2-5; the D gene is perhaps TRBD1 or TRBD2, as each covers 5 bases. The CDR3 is CATLLGVGTQYF. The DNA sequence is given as TGTGCCACCCTGCTGGGGGTCGGGACCCAGTACTTC.